Included here is one TCR beta chain sequence, with context. Its antigen is undetermined. The germline gives CDR1 SEHNR, CDR2 FQNEAQ (reference sequence). The CDR3 extends over 19 amino acids. The V and J ends lost 5 bases and 0 bases respectively, with 25 bases between them. This specimen belongs to a study of graft-versus-host responses after intestinal transplantation. Clones were sequenced by immunoSEQ multiplex PCR, and TCRdb holds only the in-frame ones, with some missing. The table has approximately 86,000 clones, 91% seen once. Specimen: unstimulated CD4+ T cells sorted from spleen or lymph node cells, collected before intestinal transplant. The chain has TRBV7-9 and TRBJ1-1; D is ambiguous. This TCR was recovered from a human donor who received an intestinal transplant. Here the CDR3 reads CASSKPTGPPPTLNTEAFF. Written as DNA, the CDR3 is TGTGCCAGCAGCAAACCCACGGGTCCGCCCCCGACCCTGAACACTGAAGCTTTCTTT.